This is a list of T cell receptor beta chains from one sample in a study of shared clonotypes between healthy human individuals. Libraries were prepared by immunoSEQ multiplex PCR; TCRdb keeps only in-frame clonotypes and omits some of them. The sample records 1.5 million to 1.9 million clones, 95% to 99% being singletons. Sequenced: naive CD4+ T cells sorted from blood. These receptor sequences come from a man younger than 45 in good health. Both conserved end residues are part of each CDR3. D genes are given only for firm matches. Only some rows state a clone size, as once, few, many or a class for expanded clones.

v_gene	abundance	d_gene	j_gene	CDR3nt	CDR3aa
TRBV7-8	.	TRBD1	TRBJ2-7	TGTGCCAGCAGCCTGACAGGGAAAACCTACGAGCAGTACTTC	CASSLTGKTYEQYF
TRBV7-9	.	.	TRBJ2-1	TGTGCCAGTTACCCGGGCCCCCGGACTTCCTTCAATGAGCAGTTCTTC	CASYPGPRTSFNEQFF
TRBV28	.	.	TRBJ1-5	TGTGCCAGTGGGGGCTCGCCAGCCCAGCATTTT	CASGGSPAQHF
TRBV5-1	.	TRBD1	TRBJ1-2	TGCGCCAGCAGCCTAACTCCCGGGACAGGGTCTGGCTACACCTTC	CASSLTPGTGSGYTF
TRBV18	.	.	TRBJ2-7	TGTGCCAGCTCACCAAGTTGGGACGGAGCCTACGAGCAGTACTTC	CASSPSWDGAYEQYF
TRBV5-4	.	TRBD1	TRBJ2-7	TGTGCCAGCAGTCCAACTTATGGACAGGGGGGCGAGCAGTACTTC	CASSPTYGQGGEQYF
TRBV28	.	.	TRBJ2-7	TGTGCCAGCAGTCCGTACAAGAACGAGCAGTACTTC	CASSPYKNEQYF
TRBV6-1	.	.	TRBJ2-7	TGTGCCAGCAGTGCGACTACGGGAAGCTCCTACGAGCAGTACTTC	CASSATTGSSYEQYF
TRBV7-9	.	TRBD2	TRBJ2-3	TGTGCCAGCAGCCCCTGGGGGGGGAGCACAGATACGCAGTATTTT	CASSPWGGSTDTQYF
TRBV10-3	.	.	TRBJ1-1	TGTGCCATAGGACTCAACACTGAAGCTTTCTTT	CAIGLNTEAFF
TRBV25-1	.	TRBD1	TRBJ1-1	TGTGCCAGCAGTGAGCCCGGGACAGGGGCCACTGAAGCTTTCTTT	CASSEPGTGATEAFF
TRBV2	.	.	TRBJ1-4	TGTGCCAGCATACGCGGGCTTAATGAAAAACTGTTTTTT	CASIRGLNEKLFF
TRBV5-1	.	.	TRBJ2-7	TGCGCCAGCAGCTCTGGACAGACCTACGAGCAGTACTTC	CASSSGQTYEQYF
TRBV10-3	.	TRBD2	TRBJ2-1	TGTGCCACAACACCCGGGACTAGCGGGACCAGCTCCTACAATGAGCAGTTCTTC	CATTPGTSGTSSYNEQFF
TRBV5-1	.	TRBD2	TRBJ2-3	TGCGCCAGCAGCTCTCAACCCCGGGGGGGCACAGATACGCAGTATTTT	CASSSQPRGGTDTQYF
TRBV20-1	.	.	TRBJ2-1	TGCAGTGCCAGTTCTTACAATGAGCAGTTCTTC	CSASSYNEQFF
TRBV11-3	.	.	TRBJ1-1	TGTGCCAGCAGCTTCCGGGGGTATGAGTGCCGGAGCACTGAAGCTTTCTTT	CASSFRGYECRSTEAFF
TRBV2	.	.	TRBJ1-1	TGTGCCAGCAGCGCTCCTTTTTCAGGGACTGAAGCTTTCTTT	CASSAPFSGTEAFF
TRBV7-9	.	TRBD2	TRBJ2-2	TGTGCCAGCAGGGGGAGGGCTCCGAACACCGGGGAGCTGTTTTTT	CASRGRAPNTGELFF
TRBV13	.	.	TRBJ2-3	TGTGCCAGCACCCGAGGGGACTTAGTTTTCCCAGATACGCAGTATTTT	CASTRGDLVFPDTQYF
TRBV4-1	.	.	TRBJ1-4	TGCGCCAGCAGCCAGGTGTCAGGTCGCACAAATGTTTGGAAACTGTTTTTT	CASSQVSGRTNVWKLFF
TRBV7-2	.	.	TRBJ2-7	TGTGCCAGCAGCCCGGTCAGATACGAGCAGTACTTC	CASSPVRYEQYF
TRBV15	.	TRBD1	TRBJ1-2	TGTGCCACCAGCCCTCGGACAGGGTTTGGCTATGGCTACACCTTC	CATSPRTGFGYGYTF
TRBV15	.	TRBD1	TRBJ2-7	TGTGCCACCAGCACCGGACAGGCTTGGGGCTACGAGCAGTACTTC	CATSTGQAWGYEQYF
TRBV10-3	.	TRBD2	TRBJ2-1	TGTGCCATCAGTGAGAGGCGGGAGGCTGGCAATGAGCAGTTCTTC	CAISERREAGNEQFF
TRBV15	.	.	TRBJ1-5	TGTGCCACCAGCAGAGATTTTCAGCCCCAGCATTTT	CATSRDFQPQHF
TRBV28	.	.	TRBJ1-2	TGTGCCAGCAGGAGACAGGCTAACTATGGCTACACCTTC	CASRRQANYGYTF
TRBV28	.	TRBD2	TRBJ2-3	TGTGCCAGCAGCCGGCCGGGACTAGCGGGAGGAAAAGATACGCAGTATTTT	CASSRPGLAGGKDTQYF
TRBV29-1	.	.	TRBJ2-1	TGCAGCGTTCCAGACTCAAGAGGCGGGCTGTCCTACAATGAGCAGTTCTTC	CSVPDSRGGLSYNEQFF
TRBV2	.	.	TRBJ1-1	TGTGCCAGCAGTGAAGCGCACGGCACGGTAGCTTTCTTT	CASSEAHGTVAFF
TRBV5-5	.	.	TRBJ2-7	TGTGCCAGCAGCTTGGGGGTGAGCTCCTACGAGCAGTACTTC	CASSLGVSSYEQYF
TRBV7-9	.	.	TRBJ1-1	TGTGCCAGCAGCGAACAGTCGAACACTGAAGCTTTCTTT	CASSEQSNTEAFF
TRBV5-4	.	.	TRBJ2-7	TGTGCCAGCAGCTTAGGCCAGGGGTCTCCCTACGAGCAGTACTTC	CASSLGQGSPYEQYF
TRBV5-4	.	.	TRBJ2-7	TGTGCCAGCAGCTCCCCCGGGCAGGGGGGATTCTACGAGCAGTACTTC	CASSSPGQGGFYEQYF
TRBV5-1	.	.	TRBJ2-2	TGCGCCAGCAGCTTGGCCCAGCGTTCCGGGGAGCTGTTTTTT	CASSLAQRSGELFF
TRBV28	once	TRBD1	TRBJ2-7	TGTGCCAGCAGTTTAAGGCCAGGGGGCGGGTACGAGCAGTACTTC	CASSLRPGGGYEQYF
TRBV11-2	.	TRBD1	TRBJ2-4	TGTGCCAGCAGCCCGGGGGACAGGGTTCGGTTCGACATTCAGTACTTC	CASSPGDRVRFDIQYF
TRBV6-6	once	.	TRBJ2-7	TGTGCCAGCAGTTACCCGGGTTCCTCCTACGAGCAGTACTTC	CASSYPGSSYEQYF
TRBV28	.	.	TRBJ1-5	TGTGCCAGCAGTTTATTTGGGATCAATCAGCCCCAGCATTTT	CASSLFGINQPQHF
TRBV5-6	.	.	TRBJ2-1	TGTGCCAGCAGCCTCACCGCGACGGGAGTGAATTACAATGAGCAGTTCTTC	CASSLTATGVNYNEQFF
TRBV7-9	.	TRBD1	TRBJ1-2	TGTGCCAGCAGCGAAATAGACAGGGATAGTTATGGCTACACCTTC	CASSEIDRDSYGYTF
TRBV9	.	.	TRBJ2-2	TGTGCCAGCAGCGCCTCCACCCTAAGCGGGGAGCTGTTTTTT	CASSASTLSGELFF
TRBV9	.	.	TRBJ1-5	TGTGCCAGCAGCCCAGGGGACGTCCCCAGCAATCAGCCCCAGCATTTT	CASSPGDVPSNQPQHF
TRBV5-5	once	TRBD2	TRBJ2-7	TGTGCCAGCGTCAGCGGGAGTTACGAGCAGTACTTC	CASVSGSYEQYF
TRBV30	.	.	TRBJ1-3	TGTGCCTGGATCGTAGGGGCCTCTGGAAACACCATATATTTT	CAWIVGASGNTIYF